A single sample gave rise to the 17 T cell receptor beta chains below, sequenced in a study of CD8 T cells in ankylosing spondylitis. MiXCR, run by TCRdb on the 5' RACE reads, gives a single entry per CDR3 protein. Among some 250,000 distinct CDR3 sequences listed, roughly 25% were seen once. Sequenced material: blood, either unsorted or a sorted T cell fraction (not recorded which). Source of these receptors: a male donor with ankylosing spondylitis or in good health (not recorded which).

The chain couples TRBV3-1 to TRBJ2-7; 8 nucleotides line up with TRBD1. Trimming took 1 base from V and 6 from J; bases not matched to a gene: 5. Per germline, CDR1 LGHDT and CDR2 YNNKEL (reference sequence). The CDR3 extends over 14 amino acids. The CDR3 sequence: CASSQGRTGIEQYF. The CDR3 nucleotides read TGTGCCAGCAGCCAAGGGCGGACAGGGATCGAGCAGTACTTC.

V and J are TRBV6-1 and TRBJ1-4, with 8 bases matching TRBD1. Germline lookup yields CDR1 MNHNS and CDR2 SASEGT. The CDR3 is 16 amino acids. The trim removed 6 bases at V and 10 bases at J, leaving 16 bases unmatched. The CDR3 region is CASSHPTATGVGKLFF. In DNA form, the CDR3 reads TGTGCCAGCAGCCACCCGACAGCGACAGGGGTAGGAAAACTGTTTTTT.

The table lists this clonotype with a count of one. J is TRBJ1-5 and V is TRBV2; 8 bases map to TRBD1. Germline trimming cut 3 bases from V and 5 bases from J; bases unmatched to any gene: 3. This CDR3 spans 14 amino acids. Germline assignment: CDR1 SNHLY and CDR2 FYNNEI. CDR3 bases: TGTGCCAGCAGTGAGTCAGGGGGCCATCAGCCCCAGCATTTT. It codes for CASSESGGHQPQHF.

This chain joins TRBV20-1 and TRBJ2-5; 9 bases are shared with TRBD2. The CDR3 length is 14 residues. V lost 5 bases and J lost 10; bases outside the gene matches: 14. In germline, CDR1 is DFQATT, CDR2 SNEGSKA (reference sequence). The CDR3 protein is CSADQRGTSTGQYF. In DNA, the CDR3 is TGCAGTGCTGACCAACGAGGGACTAGCACGGGCCAGTACTTC.

This clonotype was recorded many times. CDR3: CSVDLGGRNTEAFF. As DNA, the CDR3 is TGCAGCGTTGACTTAGGGGGCAGGAACACTGAAGCTTTCTTT. The V and J genes are TRBV29-1 and TRBJ1-1; 7 bases map to TRBD1. The CDR3 extends over 14 amino acids. Germline V gene sequence: CDR1 SQVTM, CDR2 ANQGSEA. The V and J ends lost 3 bases and 1 base, in that order; junction bases with no gene match: 5. Together with reference TRBV29-1 and TRBJ1-1, the CDR3 gives the full variable domain: SAVISQKPSRDICQRGTSLTIQCQVDSQVTMMFWYRQQPGQSLTLIATANQGSEATYESGFVIDKFPISRPNLTFSTLTVSNMSPEDSSIYLCSVDLGGRNTEAFFGQGTRLTVV.

The chain combines TRBV12-3 or TRBV12-4 with TRBJ2-5; 7 bases map to TRBD1. This CDR3 contains 14 residues. J gave up 3 bases and V 5 bases, and 6 bases lay outside the gene matches. CDR3 sequence reads: CASSPDRQKETQYF. The CDR3 DNA sequence: TGTGCCAGCAGTCCGGACAGGCAGAAAGAGACCCAGTACTTC.

This clonotype was found a few times. This sequence joins TRBV20-1 and TRBJ2-1; D may be TRBD2 (5 bases). The germline V and J ends were trimmed by 6 bases and 4 bases, with 16 bases remaining between them. From germline, CDR1 is DFQATT and CDR2 SNEGSKA (reference sequence). The CDR3 runs 14 residues. The CDR3, as DNA: TGCAGTGCCTTAGGAAAGGAGCGGTACAATGAGCAGTTCTTC. Residues: CSALGKERYNEQFF.

This clonotype was seen ten or more times. The chain couples TRBV29-1 to TRBJ1-5; D unclear. Looked up from germline, CDR1 is SQVTM and CDR2 is ANQGSEA. The V end was cut by 6 bases, the J end by 1 base, with 13 bases between. The CDR3 sequence is 14 residues long. CDR3 residues: CSVALGVSNQPQHF. The CDR3 DNA is TGCAGCGTGGCCCTCGGGGTAAGCAATCAGCCCCAGCATTTT.

Regarding this clonotype: This may come from a read error, since a much larger clone is one base off. The rearrangement joins TRBV20-1 to TRBJ2-3, with D uncertain. V lost 5 bases to trimming and J lost 4 bases, with 16 bases between them. The CDR3 extends over 14 amino acids. Per germline, CDR1 DFQATT and CDR2 SNEGSKA (reference sequence). CDR3 nucleotides: TGCAGTGCTGAGGACGGAGTCAACTCAGATACGCAGTATTTT. This sequence encodes CSAEDGVNSDTQYF.

This clonotype was seen a handful of times. J is TRBJ2-3 and V is TRBV6-1; tentative D call: TRBD2 (6 bases). Germline CDR1 is MNHNS and CDR2 is SASEGT. V shed 8 bases and J shed 2 bases, with 11 bases lying between them. The CDR3 length is 13 residues. The CDR3 here is CASDSRDTDTQYF. CDR3 sequence (DNA): TGTGCCAGCGATTCGCGGGACACAGATACGCAGTATTTT.

This chain joins TRBV20-1 and TRBJ2-6; D is undetermined. This CDR3 has 15 residues. The V and J ends lost 5 bases and 4 bases respectively, with 15 bases between them. Germline V gives CDR1 DFQATT, CDR2 SNEGSKA (reference sequence). CDR3 sequence: CSAPQTPTGANVLTF. In nucleotides, the CDR3 is TGCAGTGCTCCCCAGACCCCCACCGGGGCCAACGTCCTGACTTTC.

In its sample, this clonotype was seen a few times. CDR3 sequence: CAIRDRLLGTTDTQYF. The DNA for the CDR3 is TGTGCCATCAGGGACCGTTTGCTGGGGACCACAGATACGCAGTATTTT. This rearrangement joins TRBV10-3 to TRBJ2-3, with D possibly called TRBD1 or TRBD2 (5 bases each). CDR3 length: 16 residues. Germline assignment: CDR1 ENHRY and CDR2 SYGVKD. Trimming pared 6 bases from V and 2 bases from J, leaving 18 bases between.

This clonotype came up a few times. The V gene is TRBV6-1, the J gene TRBJ2-2; D not certain. Germline CDR1 MNHNS, CDR2 SASEGT. The CDR3 runs to 15 residues. V lost 8 bases and J lost 1, with 14 bases in between. Written as DNA, the CDR3 is TGTGCCAGCGGTGGACCGTCCATGAACACCGGGGAGCTGTTTTTT. This gives the protein CASGGPSMNTGELFF.

This clonotype occurred a few times. The gene calls are TRBV12-3 or TRBV12-4 and TRBJ2-1, with 8 nucleotides matching TRBD2. CDR3 length: 15 residues. Trimming removed 7 bases from V and 4 bases from J; junction bases left unmatched: 9. CDR3 in DNA: TGTGCCAGCATCCCGGGACTAGGGCAATACAATGAGCAGTTCTTC. Protein product: CASIPGLGQYNEQFF.

This chain uses TRBV20-1 with TRBJ2-5; D is unclear. Germline V CDR1 and CDR2: DFQATT, SNEGSKA (reference sequence). Trimming removed 2 bases from V and 4 bases from J, with 14 bases in between. This CDR3 has 14 residues. The DNA for the CDR3 is TGCAGTGCTAGATTTCCCCTTAACAGAGAGACCCAGTACTTC. Translated, it gives CSARFPLNRETQYF.

The chain recombines TRBV20-1 with TRBJ2-2; the match to TRBD2 covers 8 bases. The V gene end was trimmed by 3 bases and the J gene end by 4 bases; junction bases not matched to a gene: 10. This CDR3 is built from 16 residues. Germline loops: CDR1 DFQATT, CDR2 SNEGSKA (reference sequence). The CDR3 DNA is TGCAGTGCTAGGTTGGCCGGGACTAGTGGCACCGGGGAGCTGTTTTTT. Its protein is CSARLAGTSGTGELFF.

The V call is TRBV6-4, the J call TRBJ2-7, with TRBD2 matching over 15 bases. The CDR3 length is 19 residues. Germline-derived CDR1 and CDR2 are MRHNA and SNTAGT. V was clipped by 0 bases and J by 4 bases; unmatched bases: 10. CDR3 protein: CASSDSRRGLAGGRYEQYF. CDR3 bases: TGTGCCAGCAGTGACTCCCGACGGGGACTAGCGGGGGGCCGATACGAGCAGTACTTC.